The 26 T cell receptor beta chains presented below share a single source sample, sequenced in a study of T cells in Graves' hyperthyroidism and ophthalmopathy. RNA transcripts served as the template for amplifying TCR beta CDR3 regions. The HTBI primer set was used in a first-round RT-PCR of the TCR CDR3. TCRdb reanalysed the multiplex PCR reads using MiXCR and keeps one entry per CDR3 protein. Altogether 300,000 to 400,000 distinct CDR3 sequences are present, approximately 13% being singletons, with the ten largest covering less than 10%. Input material: blood. The receptors were sampled from a woman under 30 with Graves' hyperthyroidism.

This chain uses TRBV20-1 with TRBJ1-1, with TRBD1 as a possible D gene (6 bases). The germline gives CDR1 DFQATT, CDR2 SNEGSKA (reference sequence). This CDR3 comprises 15 residues. V was pared by 6 bases and J by 1 base, with 18 bases between. CDR3 nucleotides: TGCAGTGCGAATCCTCCGGGACACCAGAACACTGAAGCTTTCTTT. The encoded protein is CSANPPGHQNTEAFF.

There are many counts of this clonotype. This rearrangement joins TRBV20-1 to TRBJ1-2; TRBD1 is a possible D gene (6 bases). The CDR3 extends over 13 amino acids. Germline V gene sequence: CDR1 DFQATT, CDR2 SNEGSKA (reference sequence). Trimming pared 2 bases from V and 5 bases from J, leaving 12 bases between. The CDR3 sequence: CSARLDRSYGYTF. CDR3 nucleotides: TGCAGTGCTAGATTAGACAGGTCGTATGGCTACACCTTC.

This clonotype was seen ten or more times. The chain has TRBV24-1 and TRBJ1-5; tentative D call: TRBD1 (5 bases). The CDR3 loop spans 16 amino acids. Germline CDR1 reads KGHDR; CDR2 reads SFDVKD. The V end was cut by 9 bases, the J end by 0 bases, with 17 bases between. The CDR3 loop reads CATGSSGDSSNQPQHF. DNA of the CDR3: TGTGCCACCGGGTCATCCGGAGACAGTAGCAATCAGCCCCAGCATTTT.

This clonotype was seen ten or more times. The rearrangement links TRBV20-1 to TRBJ2-6; 7 bases line up with TRBD1. The CDR3 sequence is 19 residues long. Per the germline V gene, CDR1 is DFQATT and CDR2 is SNEGSKA (reference sequence). V lost 3 bases and J lost 1; bases outside the gene matches: 15. CDR3 protein: CSARGVGTDTHSGANVLTF. The DNA for the CDR3 is TGCAGTGCTAGGGGGGTCGGGACAGACACTCATTCTGGGGCCAACGTCCTGACTTTC.

Notes on this clonotype: The germline gene is not matched at one end of the junction; a read error may be the cause. The V and J genes are TRBV9 and TRBJ1-1; D may be TRBD1 (6 bases). Germline-derived CDR1 and CDR2 are SGDLS and YYNGEE. The CDR3 covers 14 residues. The CDR3 is CASGVGAEGGGAFF. The CDR3, as DNA: TGTGCCAGCGGCGTAGGAGCAGAGGGGGGGGGAGCTTTCTTT.

This rearrangement joins TRBV7-9 to TRBJ2-3, with a tentative D call TRBD2 (5 bases). The CDR3 spans 15 residues. CDR1 is SEHNR and CDR2 is FQNEAQ in the germline V gene (reference sequence). V was cut by 1 base and J by 4 bases, with 12 bases left in between. In nucleotides, the CDR3 is TGTGCCAGCAGCTTAGGAGCGGTGTGGGCAGATACGCAGTATTTT. Translating it yields CASSLGAVWADTQYF.

This clonotype was observed many times. The V gene is TRBV27, the J gene TRBJ2-4, with 7 bases that match TRBD2. There are 18 residues in the CDR3. V shed 2 bases, J shed 0 bases, and the junction held 10 bases outside the gene matches. Germline V gene lookup returns CDR1 MNHEY and CDR2 SMNVEV (reference sequence). The CDR3 spells CASSLQGGRRIAKNIQYF. The CDR3 DNA reads TGTGCCAGCAGTTTACAGGGAGGGAGACGAATAGCCAAAAACATTCAGTACTTC.

In this sample, this clonotype turned up many times. This chain links TRBV19 with TRBJ2-7, with D perhaps matching TRBD2 (5 bases). The CDR3 length is 14 residues. Germline loops: CDR1 LNHDA, CDR2 SQIVND (reference sequence). Trimming took 4 bases from V and 0 from J, leaving 10 bases between them. The CDR3 DNA is TGTGCCAGTAGTACCGCCCGGGGCTCCTACGAGCAGTACTTC. Protein product: CASSTARGSYEQYF.

The rearrangement links TRBV20-1 to TRBJ2-2; 8 bases match TRBD2. Germline V CDR1 and CDR2: DFQATT, SNEGSKA (reference sequence). This CDR3 spans 19 amino acids. Trimming cost V 5 bases and J 2 bases; bases outside gene matches: 19. The CDR3 sequence is CSARGAGDRVKVNTGELFF. DNA of the CDR3: TGCAGTGCTCGAGGAGCGGGGGATCGAGTCAAGGTCAACACCGGGGAGCTGTTTTTT.

In this sample, this clonotype turned up many times. The chain recombines TRBV29-1 with TRBJ2-1; the match to TRBD1 covers 8 bases. Germline CDR1 is SQVTM and CDR2 is ANQGSEA. The CDR3 consists of 12 residues. V trimming: 7 bases; J trimming: 9 bases; junction bases outside the gene matches: 8. CDR3 protein: CSARPGQAEQFF. DNA for the CDR3: TGCAGCGCCAGGCCGGGACAGGCTGAGCAGTTCTTC.

This clonotype occurred many times. V is TRBV24-1 and J is TRBJ2-1, with 14 bases identical to TRBD2. Unmatched junction bases numbered 4, after V lost 4 bases and J lost 0 bases. Germline V gives CDR1 KGHDR, CDR2 SFDVKD. The CDR3 covers 18 residues. In nucleotides, the CDR3 is TGTGCCACCAGTGAAGCCGGGACTAGCGGGAGCTCCTACAATGAGCAGTTCTTC. Its translation: CATSEAGTSGSSYNEQFF.

About this clonotype itself: This sequence may be a read error, since a much larger clone differs from it by one base. The rearrangement uses TRBV12-3 or TRBV12-4 and TRBJ2-1; 10 bases match TRBD2. This CDR3 comprises 18 residues. The V and J ends lost 4 bases and 0 bases, in that order; junction bases with no gene match: 9. This CDR3 reads CASSSGTSALSSYNEQFF. The CDR3, as DNA: TGTGCCAGCAGTTCTGGGACTAGCGCACTTAGCTCCTACAATGAGCAGTTCTTC.

In its sample, this clonotype was seen a few times. The chain couples TRBV19 to TRBJ2-7; D is perhaps TRBD2 (6 bases). Trimming took 4 bases from V and 6 from J, leaving 22 bases between them. Germline V gives CDR1 LNHDA, CDR2 SQIVND (reference sequence). This CDR3 region has 16 residues. The CDR3, as DNA: TGTGCCAGTAGTACCCCTACTAGCAGGTCGACGGGCGAGCAGTACTTC. Encoded protein: CASSTPTSRSTGEQYF.

This clonotype was observed at least ten times. This rearrangement joins TRBV11-2 to TRBJ2-7, with 7 bases lining up with TRBD1. The length of the CDR3 is 17 residues. V was clipped by 1 base and J by 4 bases; unmatched bases: 13. Germline loops: CDR1 SGHAT, CDR2 FQNNGV. Here the CDR3 DNA reads TGTGCCAGCAGCTTAGTATCGGGACAGTTCGGGCCTTACGAGCAGTACTTC. This encodes CASSLVSGQFGPYEQYF.

Comment on this clonotype: At one boundary the junction diverges from the germline segment, which might be a read error. This chain joins TRBV7-7 and TRBJ2-5; D might be TRBD1 or TRBD2, each matching 5 bases. There are 15 residues in the CDR3. The germline V gene encodes CDR1 SSHAT and CDR2 FNYEAQ (reference sequence). The CDR3, as DNA: TGTGCTAGCAGCTTAGAAGACGGGGCAGGAGAGACCCAGTACTTC. It specifies CASSLEDGAGETQYF.

This clonotype was seen ten or more times. The chain couples TRBV20-1 to TRBJ2-7, with D possibly being TRBD1 (6 bases). Germline CDR1 DFQATT, CDR2 SNEGSKA (reference sequence). The CDR3 loop spans 12 amino acids. The V and J ends lost 6 bases and 5 bases respectively, with 14 bases between them. The CDR3, as DNA: TGCAGTGCGGACAGTGGTTCCGACGAGCAGTACTTC. It yields the protein CSADSGSDEQYF.

This clonotype was seen many times. V usage is TRBV30 and J usage is TRBJ1-1; D is undetermined. The CDR3 consists of 15 residues. From germline, CDR1 is GTSNPN and CDR2 SVGIG (reference sequence). Trimming took off 2 bases at V and 0 bases at J, with 13 bases between the two ends. CDR3 in DNA: TGTGCCTGGAGTAGGTCAGGAGATATGAACACTGAAGCTTTCTTT. The encoded protein is CAWSRSGDMNTEAFF.

This clonotype has a count of ten or more. The chain recombines TRBV9 with TRBJ2-3; perhaps D is TRBD1 or TRBD2 (7 bases each). Looked up from germline, CDR1 is SGDLS and CDR2 is YYNGEE. The CDR3 sequence is 17 residues long. V gave up 1 base and J gave up 4 bases, with 19 bases separating them. CDR3 DNA sequence: TGTGCCAGCAGCGTATACGCGGGGGAAACAGGGGCAGATACGCAGTATTTT. It encodes CASSVYAGETGADTQYF.

This clonotype turned up a few times. The genes are TRBV9 and TRBJ2-3; no clear D gene. The CDR3 extends over 15 amino acids. The V end lost 0 bases, the J end lost 1 base, and 9 bases lay between the germline ends. Germline CDR1 and CDR2: SGDLS and YYNGEE. The CDR3 reads CASSVDGARTDTQYF. DNA of the CDR3: TGTGCCAGCAGCGTAGACGGAGCCCGCACAGATACGCAGTATTTT.

The chain links TRBV20-1 to TRBJ1-5, with D uncertain. V dropped 4 bases and J dropped 7 bases, with 14 bases sitting between them. The CDR3 covers 13 residues. CDR1 and CDR2 (germline): DFQATT, SNEGSKA (reference sequence). CDR3 protein: CSATDGSEQPQHF. As DNA, the CDR3 is TGCAGTGCTACGGACGGGTCTGAGCAGCCCCAGCATTTT.

This chain joins TRBV11-1 and TRBJ2-7; 9 bases match TRBD1. The V gene end was trimmed by 3 bases and the J gene end by 6 bases; junction bases not matched to a gene: 9. Germline CDR1 SGHAT, CDR2 FQDESV (reference sequence). This CDR3 has 15 residues. CDR3 DNA: TGTGCCAGCAGCTTTTCCCGGACAGGGGCCCTCGAGCAGTACTTC. Protein: CASSFSRTGALEQYF. Combining the CDR3 with reference TRBV11-1 and TRBJ2-7 gives the whole variable domain EAEVAQSPRYKITEKSQAVAFWCDPISGHATLYWYRQILGQGPELLVQFQDESVVDDSQLPKDRFSAERLKGVDSTLKIQPAELGDSAMYLCASSFSRTGALEQYFGPGTRLTVT.

The chain uses TRBV7-9 and TRBJ2-4, with 8 bases identical to TRBD1. V trimming: 6 bases; J trimming: 4 bases; junction bases outside the gene matches: 8. This CDR3 comprises 15 residues. Germline CDR1 reads SEHNR; CDR2 reads FQNEAQ (reference sequence). The CDR3 DNA reads as TGTGCCAGCAGAGGACAGGGTGCTCTAAAAAACATTCAGTACTTC. Protein: CASRGQGALKNIQYF. Drawing the rest from reference TRBV7-9 and TRBJ2-4, the complete variable domain is DTGVSQNPRHKITKRGQNVTFRCDPISEHNRLYWYRQTLGQGPEFLTYFQNEAQLEKSRLLSDRFSAERPKGSFSTLEIQRTEQGDSAMYLCASRGQGALKNIQYFGAGTRLSVL.

The table lists this clonotype with many counts. The chain carries TRBV28 and TRBJ1-2, with TRBD1 matching over 12 bases. Germline CDR1 reads MDHEN; CDR2 reads SYDVKM. The CDR3 totals 15 residues. The J segment lost 8 bases and the V segment lost 8 bases, leaving 12 bases of the junction unmatched. CDR3 sequence reads: CASWAPGQGARGYTF. The DNA for the CDR3 is TGTGCCAGCTGGGCACCGGGACAGGGGGCTCGAGGCTACACCTTC.

This clonotype was detected many times. This sequence joins TRBV11-3 and TRBJ1-1; D is perhaps TRBD1 (5 bases). The germline V gene encodes CDR1 SGHNT and CDR2 YENEEA. The CDR3 has 13 residues. The germline V and J ends were trimmed by 3 bases and 1 base, with 6 bases remaining between them. This CDR3 is CASSFDRNTEAFF. CDR3 nucleotides: TGTGCCAGCAGCTTTGACAGGAACACTGAAGCTTTCTTT.

This clonotype has a count of ten or more. The gene calls are TRBV12-3 or TRBV12-4 and TRBJ2-4; 10 nucleotides align to TRBD1. The CDR3 sequence is 15 residues long. V lost 5 bases, J lost 9 bases, and 10 bases stayed unmatched. CDR3 bases: TGTGCCAGCAGTCGACAGGGGGCGGATTCTGGCATTCAGTACTTC. Encoded protein: CASSRQGADSGIQYF.

This clonotype was seen many times. The rearrangement uses TRBV12-3 or TRBV12-4 and TRBJ2-1; 9 positions match TRBD1. V lost 1 base and J lost 10; bases outside the gene matches: 2. The CDR3 runs to 13 residues. The CDR3, as DNA: TGTGCCAGCAGTTTAGAGGGGACAGGGGAGCAGTTCTTC. Translating it yields CASSLEGTGEQFF.